This T cell receptor beta chain was recovered during a study of cytomegalovirus exposure and HLA in healthy donors. The overall study: The approximately 120 validation repertoires, a later analysis reported, used the same platform as the approximately 670 first-cohort repertoires.

A roughly 120-subject validation cohort, separate from the approximately 690-subject first cohort, supplied the donors. The V gene's germline CDR1 is MNHNY and CDR2 SVGAGI (reference sequence). Trimming cost V 7 bases and J 6 bases; bases outside gene matches: 6. The CDR3 is 13 amino acids. The table came from immunoSEQ multiplex PCR; TCRdb's copy has only in-frame clones and leaves some out. The sample comprises 220,000 or so clones, around 86% of which are singletons, and roughly 2% rests with the top ten. The J gene is TRBJ2-1, the V gene TRBV6-6; 7 nucleotides align to TRBD1. Sequencing used PBMCs. The sequence was obtained from a woman aged 18 to 35 in good health and CMV-seropositive. This CDR3 is CASKGGSGNEQFF. DNA for the CDR3: TGTGCCAGCAAAGGGGGCAGCGGCAATGAGCAGTTCTTC.